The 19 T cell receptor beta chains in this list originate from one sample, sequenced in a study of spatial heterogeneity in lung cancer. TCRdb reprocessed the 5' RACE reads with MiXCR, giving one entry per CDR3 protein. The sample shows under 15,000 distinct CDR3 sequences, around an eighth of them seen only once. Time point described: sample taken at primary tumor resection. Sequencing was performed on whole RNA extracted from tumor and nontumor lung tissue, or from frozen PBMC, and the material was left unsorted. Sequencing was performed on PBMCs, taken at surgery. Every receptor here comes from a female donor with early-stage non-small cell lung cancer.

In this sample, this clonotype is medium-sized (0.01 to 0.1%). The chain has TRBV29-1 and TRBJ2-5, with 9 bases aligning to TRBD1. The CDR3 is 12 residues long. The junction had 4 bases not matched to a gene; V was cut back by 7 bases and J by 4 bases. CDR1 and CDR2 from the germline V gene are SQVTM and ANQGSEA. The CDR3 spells CSESTGGETQYF. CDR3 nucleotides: TGCAGCGAATCGACAGGGGGAGAGACCCAGTACTTC.

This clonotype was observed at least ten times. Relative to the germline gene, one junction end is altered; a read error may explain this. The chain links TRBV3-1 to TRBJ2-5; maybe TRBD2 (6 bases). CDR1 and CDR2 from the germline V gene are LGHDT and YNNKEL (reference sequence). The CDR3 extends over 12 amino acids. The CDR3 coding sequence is TGTGCCAGCAGCCCTCCCCTTACTAGCCCACACTTC. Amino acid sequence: CASSPPLTSPHF.

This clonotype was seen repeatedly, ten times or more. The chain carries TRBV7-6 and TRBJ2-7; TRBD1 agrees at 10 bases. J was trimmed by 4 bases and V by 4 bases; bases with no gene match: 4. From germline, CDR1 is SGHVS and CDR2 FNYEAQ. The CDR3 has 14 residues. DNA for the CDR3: TGTGCCAGCAGCTCGACAGGGGGCGTGTACGAGCAGTACTTC. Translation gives CASSSTGGVYEQYF.

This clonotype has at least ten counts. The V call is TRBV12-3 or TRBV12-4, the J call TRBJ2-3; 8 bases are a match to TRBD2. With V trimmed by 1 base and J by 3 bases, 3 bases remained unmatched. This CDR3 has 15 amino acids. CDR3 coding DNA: TGTGCCAGCAGTTTAGGGCGGGGGGTGACAGATACGCAGTATTTT. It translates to CASSLGRGVTDTQYF.

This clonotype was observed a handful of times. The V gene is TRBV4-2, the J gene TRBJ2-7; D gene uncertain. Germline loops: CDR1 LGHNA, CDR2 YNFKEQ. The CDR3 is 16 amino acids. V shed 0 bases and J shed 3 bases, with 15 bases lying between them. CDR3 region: CASSQEMTSSRYEQYF. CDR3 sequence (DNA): TGTGCCAGCAGCCAAGAGATGACATCCAGCCGCTACGAGCAGTACTTC.

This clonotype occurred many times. The CDR3 loop reads CASSLARGAYEQYF. The CDR3 coding sequence is TGTGCCAGCAGCTTAGCGCGAGGTGCCTACGAGCAGTACTTC. The chain uses TRBV7-2 and TRBJ2-7, with D unresolved. Germline loops: CDR1 SGHTA, CDR2 FQGNSA. V dropped 0 bases and J dropped 2 bases, with 8 bases sitting between them. This CDR3 is 14 amino acids long.

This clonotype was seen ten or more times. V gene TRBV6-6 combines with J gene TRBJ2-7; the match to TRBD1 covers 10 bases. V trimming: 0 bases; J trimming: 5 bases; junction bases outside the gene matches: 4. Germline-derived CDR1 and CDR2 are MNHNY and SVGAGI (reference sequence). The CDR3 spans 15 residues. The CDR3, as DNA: TGTGCCAGCAGTTACTCTGGACAGGGGGTCAACGAGCAGTACTTC. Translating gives CASSYSGQGVNEQYF.

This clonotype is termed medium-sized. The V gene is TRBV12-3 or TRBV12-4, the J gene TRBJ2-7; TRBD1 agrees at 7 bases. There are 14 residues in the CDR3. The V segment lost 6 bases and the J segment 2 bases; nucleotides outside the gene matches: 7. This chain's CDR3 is CASSRDSTTYEQYF. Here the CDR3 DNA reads TGTGCCAGCAGCCGGGACAGCACTACCTACGAGCAGTACTTC.

Written as DNA, the CDR3 is TGTGCCAGCAGCGTAGCTAGCGGCCCTAGCACAGATACGCAGTATTTT. Encoded protein: CASSVASGPSTDTQYF. The V gene is TRBV9, the J gene TRBJ2-3; 7 bases agree with TRBD2. With 0 bases clipped from V and 0 bases from J, the junction kept 4 bases outside the gene matches. This CDR3 has 16 amino acids. In germline, CDR1 is SGDLS, CDR2 YYNGEE.

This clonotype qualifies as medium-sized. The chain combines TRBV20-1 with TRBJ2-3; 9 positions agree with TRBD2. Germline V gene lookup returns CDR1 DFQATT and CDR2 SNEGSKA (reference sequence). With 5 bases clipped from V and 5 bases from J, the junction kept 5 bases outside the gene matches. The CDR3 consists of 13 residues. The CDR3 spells CSAGAAGGDTQYF. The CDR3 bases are TGCAGTGCTGGGGCAGCGGGGGGAGATACGCAGTATTTT.

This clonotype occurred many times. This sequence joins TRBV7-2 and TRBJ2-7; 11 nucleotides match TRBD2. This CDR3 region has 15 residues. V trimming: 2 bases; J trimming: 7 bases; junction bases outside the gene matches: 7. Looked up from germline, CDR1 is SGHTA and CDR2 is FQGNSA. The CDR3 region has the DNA TGTGCCAGCAGCTTACACGGGGCTAGCGGGAGGGAGCAGTACTTC. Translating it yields CASSLHGASGREQYF.

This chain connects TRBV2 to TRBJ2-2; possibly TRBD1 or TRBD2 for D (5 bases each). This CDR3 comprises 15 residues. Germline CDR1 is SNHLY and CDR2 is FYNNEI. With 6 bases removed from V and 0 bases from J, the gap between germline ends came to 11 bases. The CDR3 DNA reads TGTGCCAGCAGCGGGACGGTTACGAACACCGGGGAGCTGTTTTTT. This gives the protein CASSGTVTNTGELFF.

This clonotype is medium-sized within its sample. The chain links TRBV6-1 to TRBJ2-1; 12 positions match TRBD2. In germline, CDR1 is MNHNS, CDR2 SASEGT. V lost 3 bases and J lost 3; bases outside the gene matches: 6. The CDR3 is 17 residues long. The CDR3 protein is CASSEILAGGYYNEQFF. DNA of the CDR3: TGTGCCAGCAGTGAGATACTAGCGGGAGGATACTACAATGAGCAGTTCTTC.

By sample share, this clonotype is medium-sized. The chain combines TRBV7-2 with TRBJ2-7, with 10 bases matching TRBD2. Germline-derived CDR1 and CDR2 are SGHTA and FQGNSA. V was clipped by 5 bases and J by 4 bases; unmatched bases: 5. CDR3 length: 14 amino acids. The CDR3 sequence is CASSESSGRYEQYF. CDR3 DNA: TGTGCCAGCAGCGAGTCTAGCGGGAGATACGAGCAGTACTTC. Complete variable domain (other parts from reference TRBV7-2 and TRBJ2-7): GAGVSQSPSNKVTEKGKDVELRCDPISGHTALYWYRQSLGQGLEFLIYFQGNSAPDKSGLPSDRFSAERTGGSVSTLTIQRTQQEDSAVYLCASSESSGRYEQYFGPGTRLTVT.

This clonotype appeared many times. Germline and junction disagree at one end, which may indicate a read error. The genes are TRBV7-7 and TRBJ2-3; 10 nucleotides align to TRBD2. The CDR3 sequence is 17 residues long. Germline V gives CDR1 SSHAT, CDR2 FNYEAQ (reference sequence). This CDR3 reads CASSLASGGLGADTQYF. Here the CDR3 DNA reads TGTGCTAGCAGCTTAGCTAGCGGGGGATTGGGCGCAGATACGCAGTATTTT.

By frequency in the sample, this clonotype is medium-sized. As DNA, the CDR3 is TGCAGCGTTGTAGCAGCGGATACCTACGAGCAGTACTTC. As protein: CSVVAADTYEQYF. The rearrangement links TRBV29-1 to TRBJ2-7, with D perhaps TRBD2 (5 bases). The V end was cut by 4 bases, the J end by 2 bases, with 12 bases between. The CDR3 length is 13 residues. CDR1 SQVTM and CDR2 ANQGSEA come from the germline V gene.

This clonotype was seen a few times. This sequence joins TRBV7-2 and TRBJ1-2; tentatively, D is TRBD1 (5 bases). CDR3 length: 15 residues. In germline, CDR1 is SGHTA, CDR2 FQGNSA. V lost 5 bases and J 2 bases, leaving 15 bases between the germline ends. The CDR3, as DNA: TGTGCCAGCAGCAGCAGGTCGCGGGGCAACTATGGCTACACCTTC. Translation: CASSSRSRGNYGYTF.

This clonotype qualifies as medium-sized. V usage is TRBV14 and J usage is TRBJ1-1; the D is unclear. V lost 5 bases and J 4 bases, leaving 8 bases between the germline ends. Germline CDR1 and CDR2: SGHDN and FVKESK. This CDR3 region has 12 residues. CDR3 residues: CASSSRATEAFF. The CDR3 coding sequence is TGTGCCAGCAGCTCAAGGGCCACTGAAGCTTTCTTT.

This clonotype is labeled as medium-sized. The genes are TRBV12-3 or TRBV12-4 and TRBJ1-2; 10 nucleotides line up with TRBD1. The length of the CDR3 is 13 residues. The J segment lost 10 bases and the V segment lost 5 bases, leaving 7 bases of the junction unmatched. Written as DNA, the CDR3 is TGTGCCAGCAGTACAACCGGGACAGGGGACTACACCTTC. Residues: CASSTTGTGDYTF.